This T cell receptor beta chain was documented in a study of PD-L1 blockade in urothelial cancer. Using immunoSEQ multiplex PCR, the repertoire was profiled, and TCRdb retains in-frame clones only, with some absent. Found here are tens of thousands of clones, approximately 80% of them singletons; the top ten hold approximately 3.5%. The CDR3 is 14 residues long. In germline, CDR1 is MDHEN, CDR2 SYDVKM. V was trimmed by 5 bases and J by 8 bases, leaving 18 bases between them. In its sample, this clone ranks as medium-sized. This material consisted of PBMCs, taken around atezolizumab (anti-PD-L1) treatment. The chain couples TRBV28 to TRBJ1-2; D remains ambiguous. This TCR derives from a man aged 65 to 85 with urothelial cancer. The CDR3: CASSPSEDSAGYTF. For the CDR3, the DNA is TGTGCCAGCAGTCCCTCCGAGGATTCTGCGGGCTACACCTTC.